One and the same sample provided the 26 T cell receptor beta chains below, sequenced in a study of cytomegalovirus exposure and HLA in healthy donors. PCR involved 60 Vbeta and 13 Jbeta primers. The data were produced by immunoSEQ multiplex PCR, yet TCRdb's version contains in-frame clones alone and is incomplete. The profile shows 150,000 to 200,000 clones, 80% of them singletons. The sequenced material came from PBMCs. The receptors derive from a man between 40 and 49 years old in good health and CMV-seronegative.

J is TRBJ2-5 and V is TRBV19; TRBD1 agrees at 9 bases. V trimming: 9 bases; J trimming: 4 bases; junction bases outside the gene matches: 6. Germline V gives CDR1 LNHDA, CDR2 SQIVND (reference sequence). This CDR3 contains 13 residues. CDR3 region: CASQQGATETQYF. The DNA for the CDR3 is TGTGCCAGCCAACAGGGGGCGACAGAGACCCAGTACTTC.

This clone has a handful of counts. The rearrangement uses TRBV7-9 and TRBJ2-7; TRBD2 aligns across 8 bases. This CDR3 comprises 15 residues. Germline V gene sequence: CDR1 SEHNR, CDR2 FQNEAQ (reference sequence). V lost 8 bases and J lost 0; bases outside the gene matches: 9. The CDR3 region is CASALAGLNSYEQYF. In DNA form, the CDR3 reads TGTGCCAGCGCTTTAGCGGGACTAAACTCCTACGAGCAGTACTTC. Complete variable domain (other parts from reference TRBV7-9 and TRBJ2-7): DTGVSQNPRHKITKRGQNVTFRCDPISEHNRLYWYRQTLGQGPEFLTYFQNEAQLEKSRLLSDRFSAERPKGSFSTLEIQRTEQGDSAMYLCASALAGLNSYEQYFGPGTRLTVT.

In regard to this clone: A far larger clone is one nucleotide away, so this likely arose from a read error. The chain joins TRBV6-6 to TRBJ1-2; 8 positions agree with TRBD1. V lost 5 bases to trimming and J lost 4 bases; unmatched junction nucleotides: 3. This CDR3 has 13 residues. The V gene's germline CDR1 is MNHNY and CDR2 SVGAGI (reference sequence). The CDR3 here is CASSADRAYGYTF. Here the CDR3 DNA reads TGTGCCAGCAGTGCGGACAGGGCCTATGGCTACACCTTC.

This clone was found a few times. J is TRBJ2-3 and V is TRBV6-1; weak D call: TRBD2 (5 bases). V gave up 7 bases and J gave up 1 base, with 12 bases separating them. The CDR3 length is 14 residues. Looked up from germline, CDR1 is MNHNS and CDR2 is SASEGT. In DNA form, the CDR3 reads TGTGCCAGCAACTTTCTCGGGGGCACAGATACGCAGTATTTT. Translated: CASNFLGGTDTQYF.

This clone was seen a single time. The DNA of the CDR3 is TGTGCCAGCAGTGAGATTAACAGAGCCTACGGCAATCAGCCCCAGCATTTT. It is translated as CASSEINRAYGNQPQHF. J is TRBJ1-5 and V is TRBV6-1; D ambiguous. The germline gives CDR1 MNHNS, CDR2 SASEGT. The CDR3 has 17 residues. Trimming removed 3 bases at V and 2 bases at J, with 17 bases between.

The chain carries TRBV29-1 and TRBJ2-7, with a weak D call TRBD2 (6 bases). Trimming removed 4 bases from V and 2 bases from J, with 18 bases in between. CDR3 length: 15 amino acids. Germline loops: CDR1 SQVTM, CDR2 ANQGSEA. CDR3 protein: CSVGDSGKGPYEQYF. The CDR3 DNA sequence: TGCAGCGTTGGGGATAGCGGCAAGGGCCCCTACGAGCAGTACTTC.

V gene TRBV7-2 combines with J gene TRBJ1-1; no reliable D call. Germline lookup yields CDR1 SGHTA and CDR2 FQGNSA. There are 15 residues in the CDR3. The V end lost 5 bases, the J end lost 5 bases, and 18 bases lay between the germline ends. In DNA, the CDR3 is TGTGCCAGCAGCCGCCAAAGAGGGATAGGGACTGAAGCTTTCTTT. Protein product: CASSRQRGIGTEAFF.

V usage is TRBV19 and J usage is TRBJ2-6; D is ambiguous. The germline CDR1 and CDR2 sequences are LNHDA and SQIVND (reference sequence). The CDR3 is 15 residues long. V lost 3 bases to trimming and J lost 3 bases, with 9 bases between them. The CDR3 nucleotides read TGTGCCAGTAGTATCACTCCCTATGGGGCCAACGTCCTGACTTTC. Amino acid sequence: CASSITPYGANVLTF.

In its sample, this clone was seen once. CDR3 DNA sequence: TGTGCCAGCGGGCGATCCCTGTTGGGGGCAACTCTCTATAATTCACCCCTCCACTTT. It specifies CASGRSLLGATLYNSPLHF. The chain uses TRBV27 and TRBJ1-6, with D maybe TRBD1 (6 bases). Trimming stripped 8 bases from V and 3 bases from J, with 26 bases between. CDR1 MNHEY and CDR2 SMNVEV come from the germline V gene (reference sequence). This CDR3 contains 19 residues.

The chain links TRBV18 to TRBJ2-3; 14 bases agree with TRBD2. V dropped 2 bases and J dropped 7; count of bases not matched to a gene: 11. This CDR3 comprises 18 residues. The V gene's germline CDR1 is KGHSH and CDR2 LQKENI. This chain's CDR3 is CASSPSRLAGGEIHTQYF. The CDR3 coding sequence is TGTGCCAGCTCACCATCGAGACTAGCGGGAGGGGAAATACATACGCAGTATTTT.

CDR3 bases: TGCGCCAGCAGCGCGGACACTGAAGCTTTCTTT. Translating it yields CASSADTEAFF. This chain uses TRBV5-1 with TRBJ1-1; D is unresolved. Per the germline V gene, CDR1 is SGHRS and CDR2 is YFSETQ. V gave up 4 bases and J gave up 3 bases, with 4 bases separating them. This CDR3 has 11 amino acids.

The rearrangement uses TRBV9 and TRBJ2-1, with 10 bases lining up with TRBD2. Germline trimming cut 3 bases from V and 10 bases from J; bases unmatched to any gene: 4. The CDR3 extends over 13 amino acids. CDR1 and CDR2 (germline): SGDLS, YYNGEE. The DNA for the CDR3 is TGTGCCAGCAGCGCGAGCGGGAGGGGGGAGCAGTTCTTC. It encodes CASSASGRGEQFF.

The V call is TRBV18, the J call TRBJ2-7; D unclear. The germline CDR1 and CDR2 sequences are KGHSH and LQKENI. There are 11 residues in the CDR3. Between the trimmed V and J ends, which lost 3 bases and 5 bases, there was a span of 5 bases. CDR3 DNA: TGTGCCAGCTCACCCGGTGACGAGCAGTACTTC. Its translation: CASSPGDEQYF.

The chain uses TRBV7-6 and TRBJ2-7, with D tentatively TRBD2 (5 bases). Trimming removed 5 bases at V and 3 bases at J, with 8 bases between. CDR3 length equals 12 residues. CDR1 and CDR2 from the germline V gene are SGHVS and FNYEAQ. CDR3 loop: CASSAGNYEQYF. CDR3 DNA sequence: TGTGCCAGCAGCGCCGGGAACTACGAGCAGTACTTC.

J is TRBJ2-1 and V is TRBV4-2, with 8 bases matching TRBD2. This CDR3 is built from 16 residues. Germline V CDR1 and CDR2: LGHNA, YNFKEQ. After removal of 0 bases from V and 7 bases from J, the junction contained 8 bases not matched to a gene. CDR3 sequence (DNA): TGTGCCAGCAGCCAAGACCCAGCGGGGGTCTTTAATGAGCAGTTCTTC. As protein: CASSQDPAGVFNEQFF.

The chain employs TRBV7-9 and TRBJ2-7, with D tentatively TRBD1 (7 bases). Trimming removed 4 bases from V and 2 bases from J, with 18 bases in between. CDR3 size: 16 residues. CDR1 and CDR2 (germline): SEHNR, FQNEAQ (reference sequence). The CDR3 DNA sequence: TGTGCCAGCAGCTGGGGGGTAGGAACAGGGGCCTACGAGCAGTACTTC. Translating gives CASSWGVGTGAYEQYF.

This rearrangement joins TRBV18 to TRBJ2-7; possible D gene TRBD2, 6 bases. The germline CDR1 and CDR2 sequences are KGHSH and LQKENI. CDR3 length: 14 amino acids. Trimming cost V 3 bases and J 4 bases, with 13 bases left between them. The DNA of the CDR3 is TGTGCCAGCTCACCTCTGATGGGGGGATACGAGCAGTACTTC. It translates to CASSPLMGGYEQYF.

In DNA form, the CDR3 reads TGTGCCAGCAGCGAACGGGACAGGAACACTGAAGCTTTCTTT. As protein: CASSERDRNTEAFF. The chain recombines TRBV13 with TRBJ1-1; TRBD1 matches at 7 bases. The J segment lost 1 base and the V segment lost 5 bases, leaving 4 bases of the junction unmatched. This CDR3 comprises 14 residues. Germline values: CDR1 PRHDT, CDR2 FYEKMQ (reference sequence).

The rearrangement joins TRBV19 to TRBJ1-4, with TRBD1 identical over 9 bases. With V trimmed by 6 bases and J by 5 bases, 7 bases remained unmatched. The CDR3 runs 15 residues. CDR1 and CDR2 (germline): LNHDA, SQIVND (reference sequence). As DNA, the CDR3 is TGTGCCAGTAGACCCGGGACAGGGCTAAATGAAAAACTGTTTTTT. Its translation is CASRPGTGLNEKLFF.

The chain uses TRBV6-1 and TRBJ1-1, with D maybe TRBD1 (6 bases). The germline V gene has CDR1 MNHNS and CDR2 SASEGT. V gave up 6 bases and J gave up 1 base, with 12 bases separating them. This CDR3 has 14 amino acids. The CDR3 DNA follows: TGTGCCAGCAGAGGGACAATCCGGAACACTGAAGCTTTCTTT. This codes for CASRGTIRNTEAFF.

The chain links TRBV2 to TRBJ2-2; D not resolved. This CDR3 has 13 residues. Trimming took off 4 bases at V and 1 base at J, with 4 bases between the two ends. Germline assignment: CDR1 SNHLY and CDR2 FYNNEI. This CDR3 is CASSGENTGELFF. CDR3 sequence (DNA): TGTGCCAGCAGTGGAGAGAACACCGGGGAGCTGTTTTTT.

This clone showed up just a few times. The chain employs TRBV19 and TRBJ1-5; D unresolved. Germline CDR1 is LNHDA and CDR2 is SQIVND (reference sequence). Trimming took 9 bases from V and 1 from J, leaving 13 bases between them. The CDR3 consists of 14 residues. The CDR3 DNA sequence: TGTGCCAGCCGAGGGCGAGGGAGCAATCAGCCCCAGCATTTT. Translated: CASRGRGSNQPQHF.

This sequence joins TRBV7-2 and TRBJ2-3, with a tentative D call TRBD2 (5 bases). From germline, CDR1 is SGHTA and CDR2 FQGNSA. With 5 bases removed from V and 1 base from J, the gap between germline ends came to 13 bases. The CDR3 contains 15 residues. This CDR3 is CASSPQPAGTDTQYF. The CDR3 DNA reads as TGTGCCAGCAGCCCCCAACCAGCGGGCACAGATACGCAGTATTTT.

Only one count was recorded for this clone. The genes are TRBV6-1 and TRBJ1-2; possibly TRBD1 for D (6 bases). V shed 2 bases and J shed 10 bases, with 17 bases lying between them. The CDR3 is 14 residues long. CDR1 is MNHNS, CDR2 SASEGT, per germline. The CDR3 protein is CASSEPGRGSDYTF. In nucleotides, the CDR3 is TGTGCCAGCAGTGAACCCGGCAGGGGTTCGGACTACACCTTC.

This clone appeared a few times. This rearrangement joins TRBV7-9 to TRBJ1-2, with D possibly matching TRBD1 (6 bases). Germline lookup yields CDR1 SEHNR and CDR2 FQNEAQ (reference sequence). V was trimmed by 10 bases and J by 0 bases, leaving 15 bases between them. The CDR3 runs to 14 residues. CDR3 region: CATITDRANYGYTF. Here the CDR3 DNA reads TGTGCCACCATTACGGACAGAGCTAACTATGGCTACACCTTC.

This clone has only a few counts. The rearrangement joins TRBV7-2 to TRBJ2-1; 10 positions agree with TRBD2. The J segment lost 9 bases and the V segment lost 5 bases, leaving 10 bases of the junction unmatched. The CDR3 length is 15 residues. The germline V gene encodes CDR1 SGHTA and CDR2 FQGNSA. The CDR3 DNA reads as TGTGCCAGCAGCCCGAGACTAGCGGGCTCTATTGAGCAGTTCTTC. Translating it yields CASSPRLAGSIEQFF. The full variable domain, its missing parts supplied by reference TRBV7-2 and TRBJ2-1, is GAGVSQSPSNKVTEKGKDVELRCDPISGHTALYWYRQSLGQGLEFLIYFQGNSAPDKSGLPSDRFSAERTGGSVSTLTIQRTQQEDSAVYLCASSPRLAGSIEQFFGPGTRLTVL.